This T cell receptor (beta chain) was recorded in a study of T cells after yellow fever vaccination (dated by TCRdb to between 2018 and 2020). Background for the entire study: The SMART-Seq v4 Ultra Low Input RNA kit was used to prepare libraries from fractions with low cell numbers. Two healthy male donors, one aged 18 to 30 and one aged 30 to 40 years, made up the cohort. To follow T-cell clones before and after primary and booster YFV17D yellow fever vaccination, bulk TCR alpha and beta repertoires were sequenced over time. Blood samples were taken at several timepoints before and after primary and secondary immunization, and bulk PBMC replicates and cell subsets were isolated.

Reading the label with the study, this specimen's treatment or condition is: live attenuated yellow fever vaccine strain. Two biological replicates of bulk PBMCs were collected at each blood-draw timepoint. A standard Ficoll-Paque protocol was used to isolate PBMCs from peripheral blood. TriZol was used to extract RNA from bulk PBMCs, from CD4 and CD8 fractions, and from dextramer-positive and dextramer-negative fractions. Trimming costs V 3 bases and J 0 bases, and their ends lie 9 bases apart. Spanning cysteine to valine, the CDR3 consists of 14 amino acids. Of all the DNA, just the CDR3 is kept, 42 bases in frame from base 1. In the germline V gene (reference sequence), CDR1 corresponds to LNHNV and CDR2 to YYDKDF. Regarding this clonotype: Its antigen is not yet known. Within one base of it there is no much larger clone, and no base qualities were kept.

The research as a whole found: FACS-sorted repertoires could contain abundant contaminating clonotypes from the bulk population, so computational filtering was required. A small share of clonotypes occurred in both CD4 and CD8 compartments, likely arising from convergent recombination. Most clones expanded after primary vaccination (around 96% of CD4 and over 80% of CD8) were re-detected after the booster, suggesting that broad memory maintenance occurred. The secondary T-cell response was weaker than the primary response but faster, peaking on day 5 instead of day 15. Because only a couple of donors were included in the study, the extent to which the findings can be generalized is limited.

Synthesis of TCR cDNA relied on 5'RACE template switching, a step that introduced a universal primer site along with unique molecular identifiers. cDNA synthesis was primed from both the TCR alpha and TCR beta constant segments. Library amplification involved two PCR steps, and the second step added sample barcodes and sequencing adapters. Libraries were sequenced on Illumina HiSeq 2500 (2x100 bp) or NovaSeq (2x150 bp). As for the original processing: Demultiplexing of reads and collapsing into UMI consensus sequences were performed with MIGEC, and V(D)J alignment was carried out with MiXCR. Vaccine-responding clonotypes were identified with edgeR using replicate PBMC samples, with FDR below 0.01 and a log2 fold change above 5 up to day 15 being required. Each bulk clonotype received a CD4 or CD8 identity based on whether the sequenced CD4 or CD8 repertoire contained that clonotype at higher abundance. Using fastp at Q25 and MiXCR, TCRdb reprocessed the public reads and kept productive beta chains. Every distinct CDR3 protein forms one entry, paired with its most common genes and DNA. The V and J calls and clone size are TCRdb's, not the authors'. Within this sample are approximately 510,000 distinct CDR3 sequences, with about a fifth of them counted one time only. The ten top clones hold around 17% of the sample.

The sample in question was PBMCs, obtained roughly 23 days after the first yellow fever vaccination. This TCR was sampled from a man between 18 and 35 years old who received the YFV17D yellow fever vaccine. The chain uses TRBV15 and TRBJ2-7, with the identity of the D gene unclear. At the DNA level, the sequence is TGTGCCACCAGCAGGGCATTGAGCTCCTACGAGCAGTACGTC. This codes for CATSRALSSYEQYV.